This T cell receptor beta chain came from a study of blood T cell repertoires in COVID-19. Cohort assignment relied on participant-reported clinical history. After removal of 5 bases from V and 12 bases from J, the junction contained 2 bases not matched to a gene. This CDR3 is built from 12 residues. In the study's own analysis: Reference gene primer amplification gave estimated nucleated cell counts. Sequencing used immunoSEQ multiplex PCR; TCRdb keeps in-frame clones, though not all of them. That table furnishes V, J and clone size, whereas the DNA furnished D and trimming. The table lists some 350,000 clones, roughly 87% of them singletons.

The chain links TRBV12-3 or TRBV12-4 to TRBJ2-1; 12 bases match TRBD2. The TCR was taken from a woman in her 30s who had recovered from COVID-19. What was sequenced was PBMCs or T cells enriched from blood (not recorded which). As DNA, the CDR3 is TGTGCCAGCAGTACACTAGCGGGGGGGCAGTTCTTC. Translated, it gives CASSTLAGGQFF.